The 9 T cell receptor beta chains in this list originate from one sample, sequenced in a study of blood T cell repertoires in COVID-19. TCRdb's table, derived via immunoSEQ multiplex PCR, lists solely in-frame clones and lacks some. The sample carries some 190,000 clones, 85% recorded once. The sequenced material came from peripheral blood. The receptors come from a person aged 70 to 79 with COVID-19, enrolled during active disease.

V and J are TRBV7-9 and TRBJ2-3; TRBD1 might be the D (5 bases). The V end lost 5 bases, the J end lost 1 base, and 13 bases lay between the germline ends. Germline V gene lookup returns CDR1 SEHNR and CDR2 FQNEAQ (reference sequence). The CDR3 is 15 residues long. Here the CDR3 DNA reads TGTGCCAGCAGCCAGGGCCCCCGGGGCACAGATACGCAGTATTTT. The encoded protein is CASSQGPRGTDTQYF.

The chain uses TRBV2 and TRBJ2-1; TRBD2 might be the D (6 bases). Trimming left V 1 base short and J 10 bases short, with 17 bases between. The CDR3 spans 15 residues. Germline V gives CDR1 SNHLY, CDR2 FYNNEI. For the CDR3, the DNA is TGTGCCAGCAGTGAAGAAGGGGCGGGGTTTCACGAGCAGTTCTTC. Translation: CASSEEGAGFHEQFF.

CDR3 residues: CAISDTGGGETQYF. CDR3 DNA sequence: TGTGCCATCAGTGACACAGGGGGCGGAGAGACCCAGTACTTC. The chain combines TRBV10-3 with TRBJ2-5, with 9 bases matching TRBD1. Germline loops: CDR1 ENHRY, CDR2 SYGVKD. The CDR3 sequence is 14 residues long. The V and J ends lost 3 bases and 4 bases, in that order; junction bases with no gene match: 3.

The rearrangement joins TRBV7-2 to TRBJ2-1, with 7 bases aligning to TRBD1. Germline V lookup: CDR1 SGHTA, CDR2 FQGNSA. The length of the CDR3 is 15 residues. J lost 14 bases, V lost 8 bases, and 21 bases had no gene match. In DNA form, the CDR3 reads TGTGCCAGCGGAAATGCCGACCTGTGGGCAGGGGGTAAGTTCTTC. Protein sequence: CASGNADLWAGGKFF.

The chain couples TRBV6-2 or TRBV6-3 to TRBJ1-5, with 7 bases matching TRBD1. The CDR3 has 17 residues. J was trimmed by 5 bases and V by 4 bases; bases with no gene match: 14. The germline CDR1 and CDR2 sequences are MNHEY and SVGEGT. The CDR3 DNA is TGTGCCAGCAGTTCCCTCGGACAGGCGAGGGTCCATCAGCCCCAGCATTTT. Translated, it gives CASSSLGQARVHQPQHF.

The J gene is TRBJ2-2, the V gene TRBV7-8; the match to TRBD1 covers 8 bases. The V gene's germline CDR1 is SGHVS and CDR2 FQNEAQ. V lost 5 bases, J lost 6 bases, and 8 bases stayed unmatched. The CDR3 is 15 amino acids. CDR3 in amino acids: CASSIWTGIAGELFF. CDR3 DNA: TGTGCCAGCAGCATATGGACAGGGATCGCCGGGGAGCTGTTTTTT.

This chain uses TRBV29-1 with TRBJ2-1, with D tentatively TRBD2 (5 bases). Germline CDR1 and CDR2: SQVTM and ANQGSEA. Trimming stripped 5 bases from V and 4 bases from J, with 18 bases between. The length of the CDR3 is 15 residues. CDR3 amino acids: CSVKEVQRQYNEQFF. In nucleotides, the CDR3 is TGCAGCGTTAAGGAGGTTCAACGACAATACAATGAGCAGTTCTTC.

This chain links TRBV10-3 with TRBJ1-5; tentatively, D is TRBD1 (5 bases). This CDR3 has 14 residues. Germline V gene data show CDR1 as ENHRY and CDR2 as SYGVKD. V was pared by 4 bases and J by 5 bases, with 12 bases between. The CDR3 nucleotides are TGTGCCATCAGTGTCCAGGGAAGGGATCAGCCCCAGCATTTT. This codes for CAISVQGRDQPQHF.

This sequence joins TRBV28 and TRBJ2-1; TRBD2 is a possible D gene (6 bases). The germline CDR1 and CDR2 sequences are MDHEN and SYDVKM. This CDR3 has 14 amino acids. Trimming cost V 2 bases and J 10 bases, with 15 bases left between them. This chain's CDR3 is CASSLTGDPREQFF. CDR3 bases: TGTGCCAGCAGTTTAACGGGAGACCCCAGGGAGCAGTTCTTC.